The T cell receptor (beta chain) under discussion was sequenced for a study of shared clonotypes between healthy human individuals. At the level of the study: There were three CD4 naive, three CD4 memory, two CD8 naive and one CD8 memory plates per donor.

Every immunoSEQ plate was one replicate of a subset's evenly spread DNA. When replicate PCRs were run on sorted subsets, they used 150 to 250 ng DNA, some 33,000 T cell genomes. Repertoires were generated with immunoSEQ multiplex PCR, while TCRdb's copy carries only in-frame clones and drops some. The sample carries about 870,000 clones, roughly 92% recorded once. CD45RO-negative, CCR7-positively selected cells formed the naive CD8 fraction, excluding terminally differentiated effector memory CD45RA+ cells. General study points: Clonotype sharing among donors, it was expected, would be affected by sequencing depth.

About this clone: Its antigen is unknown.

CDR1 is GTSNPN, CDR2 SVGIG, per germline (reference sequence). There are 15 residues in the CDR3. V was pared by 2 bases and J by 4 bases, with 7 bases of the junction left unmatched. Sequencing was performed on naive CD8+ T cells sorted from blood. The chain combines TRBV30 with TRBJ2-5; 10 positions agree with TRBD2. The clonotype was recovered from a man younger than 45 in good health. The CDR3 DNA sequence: TGTGCCTGGAGTCTCAGCGGGGGGGGGACAGAGACCCAGTACTTC. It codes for CAWSLSGGGTETQYF. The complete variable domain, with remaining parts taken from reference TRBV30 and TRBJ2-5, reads SQTIHQWPATLVQPVGSPLSLECTVEGTSNPNLYWYRQAAGRGLQLLFYSVGIGQISSEVPQNLSASRPQDRQFILSSKKLLLSDSGFYLCAWSLSGGGTETQYFGPGTRLLVL.